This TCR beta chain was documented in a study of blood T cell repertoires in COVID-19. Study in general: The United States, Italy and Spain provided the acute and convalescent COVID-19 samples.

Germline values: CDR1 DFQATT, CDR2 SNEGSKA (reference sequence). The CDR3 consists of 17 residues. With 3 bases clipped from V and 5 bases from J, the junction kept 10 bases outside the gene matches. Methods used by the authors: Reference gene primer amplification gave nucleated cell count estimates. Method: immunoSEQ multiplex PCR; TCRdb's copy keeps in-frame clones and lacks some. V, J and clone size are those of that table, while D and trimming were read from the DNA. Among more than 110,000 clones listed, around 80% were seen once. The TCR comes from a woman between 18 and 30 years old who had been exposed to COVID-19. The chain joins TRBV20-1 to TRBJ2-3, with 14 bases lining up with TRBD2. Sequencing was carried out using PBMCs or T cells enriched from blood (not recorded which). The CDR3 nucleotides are TGCAGTGCTAGTTCCGGGACTAGCGGGAGAGTGGGAGATACGCAGTATTTT. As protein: CSASSGTSGRVGDTQYF.